The 22 T cell receptor beta chains in this list originate from one sample, sequenced in a study of T-cell memory formation after mild COVID-19. TCRdb itself ran the 5' RACE reads through MiXCR, one entry per CDR3 protein. The table records more than 450,000 distinct CDR3 sequences, about 20% of them present only once. The sequencing sample was made of PBMCs or a T cell subset sorted from them (not recorded which). The receptor source for this set is an adult woman who had mild COVID-19 (a few samples of this study predate the infection). Cell type and time point are not known.

The chain employs TRBV5-1 and TRBJ1-6; 8 bases match TRBD1. Germline V lookup: CDR1 SGHRS, CDR2 YFSETQ. The CDR3 sequence is 16 residues long. J lost 3 bases, V lost 3 bases, and 5 bases had no gene match. CDR3 sequence: CASSSLDRVYNSPLHF. The CDR3 nucleotides are TGCGCCAGCAGCTCGCTGGACAGGGTCTATAATTCACCCCTCCACTTT.

The CDR3 sequence: CASSYSQGPTGELFF. The CDR3 DNA sequence: TGTGCCAGCAGTTACTCGCAGGGCCCCACCGGGGAGCTGTTTTTT. V usage is TRBV6-5 and J usage is TRBJ2-2; the D gene is possibly TRBD1 (5 bases). Per germline, CDR1 MNHEY and CDR2 SVGAGI. Trimming stripped 0 bases from V and 4 bases from J, with 9 bases between. The CDR3 loop spans 15 amino acids.

V usage is TRBV3-1 and J usage is TRBJ2-7; unclear D gene. The CDR3 loop spans 14 amino acids. CDR1 and CDR2 (germline): LGHDT, YNNKEL (reference sequence). V was pared by 1 base and J by 4 bases, with 11 bases between. The CDR3 reads CASSQVLDPYEQYF. In nucleotides, the CDR3 is TGTGCCAGCAGCCAAGTTTTGGACCCTTACGAGCAGTACTTC.

This clonotype was seen more than once but under ten times. This chain uses TRBV12-3 or TRBV12-4 with TRBJ1-3; tentative D call: TRBD1 (6 bases). Trimming removed 8 bases at V and 4 bases at J, with 15 bases between. The CDR3 loop spans 14 amino acids. The CDR3 protein is CASAYRGQGNTIYF. The CDR3 DNA is TGTGCCAGCGCCTACCGGGGGCAAGGAAACACCATATATTTT.

This clonotype showed up just a few times. The chain links TRBV15 to TRBJ2-3; tentatively, D is TRBD2 (6 bases). Germline V gives CDR1 LNHNV, CDR2 YYDKDF (reference sequence). Trimming stripped 0 bases from V and 0 bases from J, with 13 bases between. The CDR3 runs 17 residues. The CDR3 loop is CATSRDHWRGSTDTQYF. The CDR3 DNA sequence: TGTGCCACCAGCAGAGATCACTGGCGGGGTAGCACAGATACGCAGTATTTT. Complete variable domain (other parts from reference TRBV15 and TRBJ2-3): DAMVIQNPRYQVTQFGKPVTLSCSQTLNHNVMYWYQQKSSQAPKLLFHYYDKDFNNEADTPDNFQSRRPNTSFCFLDIRSPGLGDTAMYLCATSRDHWRGSTDTQYFGPGTRLTVL.

This clonotype was counted only a few times. This rearrangement joins TRBV5-1 to TRBJ2-1; D might be TRBD1 or TRBD2, each matching 5 bases. The V gene's germline CDR1 is SGHRS and CDR2 YFSETQ. Trimming pared 4 bases from V and 3 bases from J, leaving 8 bases between. This CDR3 has 13 residues. CDR3 nucleotides: TGCGCCAGCAGCATGGGGGACTACAATGAGCAGTTCTTC. This sequence encodes CASSMGDYNEQFF.

This clonotype has just a few counts. This chain joins TRBV4-3 and TRBJ2-7; D call uncertain. V lost 4 bases and J lost 6, with 7 bases in between. The V gene's germline CDR1 is LGHNA and CDR2 YSLEER. This CDR3 region has 11 residues. CDR3 sequence reads: CASSRSGEQYF. In DNA, the CDR3 is TGCGCCAGCAGCCGCTCTGGCGAGCAGTACTTC.

This clonotype was seen only a few times. V gene TRBV24-1 combines with J gene TRBJ2-1; 12 bases align to TRBD2. From germline, CDR1 is KGHDR and CDR2 SFDVKD. The V segment lost 4 bases and the J segment 4 bases; nucleotides outside the gene matches: 4. The CDR3 spans 16 residues. This CDR3 reads CATSDPGLAGYNEQFF. The CDR3 DNA follows: TGTGCCACCAGTGACCCTGGACTAGCGGGGTACAATGAGCAGTTCTTC.

The rearrangement joins TRBV25-1 to TRBJ2-3; D unresolved. There are 16 residues in the CDR3. CDR1 and CDR2 from the germline V gene are MGHDK and SYGVNS. The V end lost 6 bases, the J end lost 0 bases, and 16 bases lay between the germline ends. CDR3 in DNA: TGTGCCAGCAGCCGAGAAAGGGAAACTAGCACAGATACGCAGTATTTT. Translating it yields CASSRERETSTDTQYF.

V is TRBV6-6 and J is TRBJ2-2; D unclear. Germline V CDR1 and CDR2: MNHNY, SVGAGI (reference sequence). This CDR3 has 14 residues. V lost 4 bases and J 1 base, leaving 7 bases between the germline ends. This CDR3 reads CASSSARNTGELFF. For the CDR3, the DNA is TGTGCCAGCAGTTCGGCTCGGAACACCGGGGAGCTGTTTTTT.

Only a few counts were recorded for this clonotype. The chain couples TRBV5-1 to TRBJ1-1; TRBD1 is a possible D gene (5 bases). The length of the CDR3 is 15 residues. CDR1 SGHRS and CDR2 YFSETQ come from the germline V gene. Trimming removed 0 bases at V and 3 bases at J, with 12 bases between. The CDR3 reads CASSLGAGTDTEAFF. The CDR3 nucleotides read TGCGCCAGCAGCTTGGGGGCAGGGACGGACACTGAAGCTTTCTTT.

The sample holds a few counts of this clonotype. The chain carries TRBV7-3 and TRBJ2-2; D remains ambiguous. This CDR3 is 14 amino acids long. V was trimmed by 1 base and J by 6 bases, leaving 9 bases between them. Germline V CDR1 and CDR2: SGHTA, FQGTGA. DNA for the CDR3: TGTGCCAGCAGCTTAATGTCCAGCTCCGGGGAGCTGTTTTTT. It specifies CASSLMSSSGELFF.

This chain uses TRBV13 with TRBJ2-1; TRBD2 aligns across 15 bases. Per the germline V gene, CDR1 is PRHDT and CDR2 is FYEKMQ (reference sequence). The ends lost 5 bases at V and 8 bases at J; junction bases unmatched: 13. This CDR3 has 18 residues. This CDR3 is CASSPHPGTSGGTHEQFF. The CDR3, as DNA: TGTGCCAGCAGCCCACACCCAGGGACTAGCGGGGGGACCCATGAGCAGTTCTTC. The full variable domain, its missing parts supplied by reference TRBV13 and TRBJ2-1, is AAGVIQSPRHLIKEKRETATLKCYPIPRHDTVYWYQQGPGQDPQFLISFYEKMQSDKGSIPDRFSAQQFSDYHSELNMSSLELGDSALYFCASSPHPGTSGGTHEQFFGPGTRLTVL.

The V gene is TRBV12-3 or TRBV12-4, the J gene TRBJ2-7; D remains unclear. This CDR3 contains 14 residues. The V end was cut by 3 bases, the J end by 3 bases, with 12 bases between. The CDR3 region is CASSFPPVHYEQYF. The CDR3 nucleotides read TGTGCCAGCAGTTTCCCACCAGTCCACTACGAGCAGTACTTC.

This clonotype turned up a few times. A much larger clone is a single base away; this may be a read error. The rearrangement links TRBV27 to TRBJ2-7; D perhaps matches TRBD1 (5 bases). Germline values: CDR1 MNHEY, CDR2 SMNVEV (reference sequence). The CDR3 consists of 13 residues. Trimming pared 6 bases from V and 2 bases from J, leaving 11 bases between. The CDR3 region is CASSHDRAYEQYF. CDR3 nucleotide sequence: TGTGCCAGCAGCCACGACAGAGCCTACGAGCAGTACTTC.

The rearrangement uses TRBV20-1 and TRBJ2-1; 7 nucleotides match TRBD2. Unmatched junction bases numbered 6, after V lost 0 bases and J lost 1 base. The CDR3 length is 16 residues. In germline, CDR1 is DFQATT, CDR2 SNEGSKA (reference sequence). The CDR3 DNA reads as TGCAGTGCTAGAGATCGGGATAGCGGGTCCTACAATGAGCAGTTCTTC. Its translation: CSARDRDSGSYNEQFF.

The chain uses TRBV4-2 and TRBJ2-7; the D gene is possibly TRBD2 (6 bases). Germline CDR1 reads LGHNA; CDR2 reads YNFKEQ. The CDR3 spans 15 residues. With 0 bases removed from V and 7 bases from J, the gap between germline ends came to 16 bases. CDR3 protein: CASSQEGDSAQEQYF. As DNA, the CDR3 is TGTGCCAGCAGCCAAGAAGGGGACTCTGCTCAAGAGCAGTACTTC.

V is TRBV3-1 and J is TRBJ1-3, with no clear D. Germline V gene data show CDR1 as LGHDT and CDR2 as YNNKEL (reference sequence). This CDR3 is built from 15 residues. V was clipped by 0 bases and J by 2 bases, with 8 bases between them. The CDR3 sequence: CASSQDPGTGNTIYF. The CDR3 DNA reads as TGTGCCAGCAGCCAAGATCCGGGAACTGGAAACACCATATATTTT.

This clonotype has only a few counts. The chain uses TRBV7-9 and TRBJ2-7; D is perhaps TRBD2 (6 bases). The V end lost 0 bases, the J end lost 2 bases, and 14 bases lay between the germline ends. The CDR3 spans 16 residues. In germline, CDR1 is SEHNR, CDR2 FQNEAQ (reference sequence). The CDR3 here is CASSLAAGSQTYEQYF. The DNA for the CDR3 is TGTGCCAGCAGCTTAGCTGCGGGAAGCCAAACCTACGAGCAGTACTTC.

The V call is TRBV29-1, the J call TRBJ2-3, with a weak D call TRBD1 (5 bases). This CDR3 region has 16 residues. Germline V gene lookup returns CDR1 SQVTM and CDR2 ANQGSEA. Trimming stripped 7 bases from V and 3 bases from J, with 23 bases between. In nucleotides, the CDR3 is TGCAGCGCTTCCAGTTATGGGGCGTCGGCGACAGATACGCAGTATTTT. Protein product: CSASSYGASATDTQYF.

J is TRBJ2-5 and V is TRBV20-1; 11 bases are a match to TRBD2. From germline, CDR1 is DFQATT and CDR2 SNEGSKA (reference sequence). The CDR3 is made up of 15 amino acids. The V gene end was trimmed by 5 bases and the J gene end by 0 bases; junction bases not matched to a gene: 5. DNA of the CDR3: TGCAGTGCTTATCAGACTAGCGGGAACCAAGAGACCCAGTACTTC. Its protein product is CSAYQTSGNQETQYF.

The chain carries TRBV12-3 or TRBV12-4 and TRBJ2-2; 9 nucleotides line up with TRBD1. The length of the CDR3 is 14 residues. With V trimmed by 10 bases and J by 7 bases, 10 bases remained unmatched. The CDR3 sequence is CATLGQGSVGELFF. The CDR3 nucleotides are TGTGCCACCCTCGGACAGGGGTCGGTCGGGGAGCTGTTTTTT.